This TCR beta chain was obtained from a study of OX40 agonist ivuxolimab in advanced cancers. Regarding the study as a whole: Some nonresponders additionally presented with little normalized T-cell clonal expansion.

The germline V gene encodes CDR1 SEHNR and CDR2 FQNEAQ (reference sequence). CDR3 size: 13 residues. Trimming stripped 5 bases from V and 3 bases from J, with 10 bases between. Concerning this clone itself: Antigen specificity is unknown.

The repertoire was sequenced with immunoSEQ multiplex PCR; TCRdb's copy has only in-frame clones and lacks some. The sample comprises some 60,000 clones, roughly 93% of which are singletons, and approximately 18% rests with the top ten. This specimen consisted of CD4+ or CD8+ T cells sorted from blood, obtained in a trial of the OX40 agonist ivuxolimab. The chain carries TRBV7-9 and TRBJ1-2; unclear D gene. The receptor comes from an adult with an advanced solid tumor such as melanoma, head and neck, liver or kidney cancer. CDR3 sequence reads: CASSADIYYGYTF. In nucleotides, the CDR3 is TGTGCCAGCAGCGCAGACATTTACTATGGCTACACCTTC. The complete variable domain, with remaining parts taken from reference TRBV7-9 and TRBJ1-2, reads DTGVSQNPRHKITKRGQNVTFRCDPISEHNRLYWYRQTLGQGPEFLTYFQNEAQLEKSRLLSDRFSAERPKGSFSTLEIQRTEQGDSAMYLCASSADIYYGYTFGSGTRLTVV.